The entry that follows covers one T cell receptor beta chain sequence. Its antigen remains unidentified. The assay was immunoSEQ multiplex PCR, and TCRdb's table has in-frame clones only and misses some. The sample holds thousands of clones; over 70% are singletons and the top ten take about 14%. The data derive from a study of tissue T cells after allogeneic stem cell transplantation. Regarding the study as a whole: Shared clones across patients were few; motif clustering revealed tissue-specific shared signatures.

Germline assignment: CDR1 KGHDR and CDR2 SFDVKD. V was pared by 4 bases and J by 7 bases, with 4 bases of the junction left unmatched. The CDR3 has 14 residues. The TCR sequence derives from an older male patient with steroid-refractory graft-versus-host disease after an allogeneic stem cell transplant. Some T cells here may be from the graft donor. Sequences were derived from skin, sampled at autopsy. V is TRBV24-1 and J is TRBJ1-5; 9 bases agree with TRBD1. The CDR3 loop reads CATSDPGQGQPQHF. The DNA of the CDR3 is TGTGCCACCAGTGACCCGGGACAGGGACAGCCCCAGCATTTT.